This T cell receptor beta chain was captured in a study of blood T cell repertoires in COVID-19 (dated by TCRdb to 2018 to 2020). Broadly, across the study: Samples covering the acute and convalescent phases of COVID-19 were provided by collaborators in the United States, Italy and Spain. The samples were drawn from the first 160 participants of the ongoing ImmuneRACE study and from about 1,200 subjects provided by 6 global collaborators. Where available, HLA class I and class II types were taken from metadata supplied by the sample provider and were not determined by assay-based typing. The sample metadata nearly always contained a de-identified subject ID, COVID-19 status, age in years and sex. The material from the prospective study consisted of cDNA or gDNA derived from T cells, B-cell-depleted T cells, or PBMCs. The dataset comprised deeply sampled blood TCRbeta repertoires from subjects exposed to, actively infected with, or recovered from COVID-19. The repertoires were made available in a free public database intended to serve as a resource for research on the immune response to SARS-CoV-2.

With respect to this clone: What antigen it recognizes has not been identified. Per-nucleotide qualities are absent, and no much larger clonotype sits a single base away.

Overall study outcomes, separate from this receptor: The amount of clinical and demographic metadata varied by source and participant and was provided uncurated.

In the prospective study, participants were roughly 18 to 100 years old, resided in about two dozen geographic areas of the United States, and were enrolled through a virtual design. In the prospective study, participants were assigned to cohorts based on the clinical history participants reported in a screening survey and a study questionnaire. Mobile phlebotomists in the prospective study collected whole blood, serum and a nasopharyngeal or oropharyngeal swab from every participant. Over an approximately 2-month period, participants in the prospective study had the option of providing additional blood draws and questionnaires. Before DNA extraction, prospective study blood samples were shipped either frozen or at room temperature. The immunoSEQ Assay, a bias-controlled multiplex PCR, was used to amplify TCRbeta CDR3 regions from genomic DNA. The study's processing was this. The number of nucleated cells in each sample was estimated from the amplification of reference gene primers within the assay. To quantify the absolute abundance of each unique TCRbeta CDR3 rearrangement, sequence reads were collapsed and filtered. For each sample, productive Simpson clonality was calculated as the square root of Simpson's diversity index across productive rearrangements. TCRdb retrieved this table from immuneACCESS and kept in-frame rearrangements only. Not all clones are present; in checked studies, unresolved V genes account for under half, and no reason is known for the remainder. D and trimming were read from the DNA, whereas the V and J calls and clone size are those reported in that table. A total of 120,000 to 150,000 clones appear in this sample, just under 85% of them only once. Together, the top ten hold approximately 3% of the sample.

CDR1 is given as GTSNPN and CDR2 as SVGIG, both from the germline V gene (reference sequence). The CDR3 contains 13 residues, cysteine and phenylalanine counted. The kept DNA is CDR3 alone, 39 bases in frame from the first base. Here V drops 5 bases and J drops 4 bases, and the junction holds 5 bases not matched to any gene. The sequence was obtained from a woman in her 50s with acute COVID-19. The rearrangement joined TRBV30 to TRBJ1-3, and 7 bases in between align with TRBD1. Material: PBMCs or T cells enriched from blood (not recorded which). CDR3 region: CAWSRGAGNTIYF. The sequence in DNA is TGTGCCTGGTCCAGGGGGGCGGGAAACACCATATATTTT.